The clone carrying this TCR beta chain has a single count. As yet, its antigen is unknown. Each donor's blood draw was approximately 10 milliliters of peripheral blood. Isolating PBMCs gave at least 6.5 million of these cells per sample. This entry comes from a study of blood T cells in healthy people across ages. Findings and caveats of the study: Naive CD4+ cell counts and diversity both ran higher in long-lived than in aged donors.

Next came a second PCR, run for 7 to 11 cycles, which used a sample-barcoded 5' primer along with a J-beta primer mix. TCRdb processed the 5' RACE reads anew with MiXCR; each CDR3 protein has one entry. Altogether 700,000 to 850,000 distinct CDR3 sequences are present, approximately 55% being singletons, with the ten largest covering approximately 40%. J lost 1 base, V lost 4 bases, and 12 bases had no gene match. This CDR3 is 17 amino acids long. The germline CDR1 and CDR2 sequences are PRHDT and FYEKMQ (reference sequence). This chain uses TRBV13 with TRBJ2-5, with 7 bases that match TRBD1. This TCR was sampled from an older man in good health. The sequencing input was blood. As DNA, the CDR3 is TGTGCCAGCAGCTCGTGGGACAGCCCCTCAACCCAAGAGACCCAGTACTTC. Translated: CASSSWDSPSTQETQYF.